A selection of T cell receptor beta chains follows, all from one sample in a study of shared T cell receptors in the human thymus. The repertoire was sequenced with immunoSEQ multiplex PCR; TCRdb's copy has only in-frame clones and lacks some. The table includes more than 550,000 clones, approximately 85% detected once. The data were also submitted as part of a second study, on human thymus T cells.

The specimen was thymocytes. The receptors derive from a girl under three years old with a congenital heart defect. Both conserved end residues are part of each CDR3. D genes are given only for firm matches. Size tells how often a clone was seen (once, few, many) or the class of an expanded clone, and some rows leave it out.

d_gene: -
v_gene: TRBV10-3
j_gene: TRBJ2-3
abundance: -
CDR3nt: TGTGCCATCAGGGAGGACTACCCGACTGATACGCAGTATTTT
CDR3aa: CAIREDYPTDTQYF

d_gene: TRBD1
v_gene: TRBV28
j_gene: TRBJ2-2
abundance: once
CDR3nt: TGTGCCAGCAGCTCTCACAGGGGGCATGTCACCGGGGAGCTGTTTTTT
CDR3aa: CASSSHRGHVTGELFF

d_gene: -
v_gene: TRBV4-1
j_gene: TRBJ2-5
abundance: -
CDR3nt: TGCGCCAGCAGCCAAGATCGTGGGGGCGGAGAGACCCAGTACTTC
CDR3aa: CASSQDRGGGETQYF

d_gene: TRBD2
v_gene: TRBV4-1
j_gene: TRBJ2-5
abundance: -
CDR3nt: TGCGCCAGCAGCCAACCTAGCGGGGGGTACCCCTTTTCGACCCAGTACTTC
CDR3aa: CASSQPSGGYPFSTQYF

d_gene: TRBD1
v_gene: TRBV4-1
j_gene: TRBJ2-7
abundance: -
CDR3nt: TGCGCCAGCAGCCGAGGGGGACAGGGGGTCTACGAGCAGTACTTC
CDR3aa: CASSRGGQGVYEQYF

d_gene: -
v_gene: TRBV19
j_gene: TRBJ2-3
abundance: -
CDR3nt: TGTGCCAGTAGTATAGGACTCCCAGATACGCAGTATTTT
CDR3aa: CASSIGLPDTQYF

d_gene: -
v_gene: TRBV4-1
j_gene: TRBJ1-5
abundance: -
CDR3nt: TGCGCCAGCAGCCAAGATAGTAGAGGGCCCCAGCATTTT
CDR3aa: CASSQDSRGPQHF

d_gene: -
v_gene: TRBV7-9
j_gene: TRBJ1-1
abundance: -
CDR3nt: TGTGCCAGCAGCTATGACAGTTCCCGCACTGAAGCTTTCTTT
CDR3aa: CASSYDSSRTEAFF

d_gene: TRBD1
v_gene: TRBV10-3
j_gene: TRBJ1-1
abundance: -
CDR3nt: TGTGCCATCAGTGAATGGGACAGTGAAGCTTTCTTT
CDR3aa: CAISEWDSEAFF

d_gene: -
v_gene: TRBV28
j_gene: TRBJ1-6
abundance: -
CDR3nt: TGTGCCAGCAGTTTATACGGGGGGCCAAATTCACCCCTCCACTTT
CDR3aa: CASSLYGGPNSPLHF

d_gene: -
v_gene: TRBV4-3
j_gene: TRBJ1-1
abundance: -
CDR3nt: TGCGCCAGCAGCCAAGAAGGGGCGGACACTGAAGCTTTCTTT
CDR3aa: CASSQEGADTEAFF

d_gene: -
v_gene: TRBV5-4
j_gene: TRBJ2-5
abundance: few
CDR3nt: TGTGCCAGCAGCATAAAGTTGACAGGACAAGAGACCCAGTACTTC
CDR3aa: CASSIKLTGQETQYF

d_gene: -
v_gene: TRBV28
j_gene: TRBJ2-7
abundance: -
CDR3nt: TGTGCCAGCAGTTTCACTTACGAGCAGTACTTC
CDR3aa: CASSFTYEQYF

d_gene: TRBD1
v_gene: TRBV15
j_gene: TRBJ2-5
abundance: -
CDR3nt: TGTGCCACCAGCAGCCATCCGCCGGGACAGGGGCGAGAGACCCAGTACTTC
CDR3aa: CATSSHPPGQGRETQYF

d_gene: -
v_gene: TRBV28
j_gene: TRBJ1-5
abundance: -
CDR3nt: TGTGCCAGCAGTTTGGACAGCTGGGGTCAGCCCCAGCATTTT
CDR3aa: CASSLDSWGQPQHF

d_gene: TRBD1
v_gene: TRBV9
j_gene: TRBJ1-2
abundance: -
CDR3nt: TGTGCCAGCAGCGGGGGACAGGACGACGGCTACACCTTC
CDR3aa: CASSGGQDDGYTF

d_gene: TRBD1
v_gene: TRBV19
j_gene: TRBJ2-1
abundance: once
CDR3nt: TGTGCCAGTAGCCCTGACAGGGCTAAGGTACACAATGAGCAGTTCTTC
CDR3aa: CASSPDRAKVHNEQFF

d_gene: TRBD2
v_gene: TRBV15
j_gene: TRBJ2-1
abundance: -
CDR3nt: TGTGCCACCAGCCGAATCAAGAGGACTAGCGCAAAGGGTGAGCAGTTCTTC
CDR3aa: CATSRIKRTSAKGEQFF

d_gene: TRBD1
v_gene: TRBV29-1
j_gene: TRBJ1-2
abundance: -
CDR3nt: TGCAGCGTTTCCGACAGGGCTCGTGGCTATGGCTACACCTTC
CDR3aa: CSVSDRARGYGYTF

d_gene: TRBD1
v_gene: TRBV29-1
j_gene: TRBJ2-7
abundance: -
CDR3nt: TGCAGCGTTGTAGGGACAGGGAAATCCTACGAGCAGTACTTC
CDR3aa: CSVVGTGKSYEQYF

d_gene: TRBD1
v_gene: TRBV9
j_gene: TRBJ2-3
abundance: -
CDR3nt: TGTGCCAGCAGCGCGACAGGACAGGGAACAGATACGCAGTATTTT
CDR3aa: CASSATGQGTDTQYF

d_gene: -
v_gene: TRBV2
j_gene: TRBJ2-5
abundance: -
CDR3nt: TGTGCCAGCAGTAAAGTCTATCAAGAGACCCAGTACTTC
CDR3aa: CASSKVYQETQYF

d_gene: TRBD1
v_gene: TRBV6-6
j_gene: TRBJ1-2
abundance: -
CDR3nt: TGTGCCAGCAGTTCGACAGGGGAGAGCTACACCTTC
CDR3aa: CASSSTGESYTF

d_gene: TRBD2
v_gene: TRBV7-3
j_gene: TRBJ2-3
abundance: -
CDR3nt: TGTGCCAGCAGCTTAAATGCCGGGAGGGCGCCCGATACGCAGTATTTT
CDR3aa: CASSLNAGRAPDTQYF

d_gene: -
v_gene: TRBV6-5
j_gene: TRBJ2-1
abundance: -
CDR3nt: TGTGCCAGCAGTTACGGTACAGGGGGGGACAATGAGCAGTTCTTC
CDR3aa: CASSYGTGGDNEQFF

d_gene: -
v_gene: TRBV6-5
j_gene: TRBJ1-1
abundance: -
CDR3nt: TGTGCCAGCTTTCATGGGATGGGAGGGGGAGAAGCTTTCTTT
CDR3aa: CASFHGMGGGEAFF

d_gene: TRBD1
v_gene: TRBV6-1
j_gene: TRBJ2-7
abundance: -
CDR3nt: TGTGCCAGCAGTGACCCAACGGACAGGTTACCCTACGAGCAGTACTTC
CDR3aa: CASSDPTDRLPYEQYF

d_gene: TRBD1
v_gene: TRBV18
j_gene: TRBJ2-7
abundance: -
CDR3nt: TGTGCCAGCTCACCCGCCCTCCGGGACAGTCACTACGAGCAGTACTTC
CDR3aa: CASSPALRDSHYEQYF

d_gene: -
v_gene: TRBV6-5
j_gene: TRBJ2-1
abundance: -
CDR3nt: TGTGCCAGCTCGCCCCACCAGGGTTGTGAGCAGTTCTTC
CDR3aa: CASSPHQGCEQFF

d_gene: -
v_gene: TRBV6-5
j_gene: TRBJ2-7
abundance: -
CDR3nt: TGTGCCAGCAGTTACTCGAGGTGGAGGAGCTCCTACGAGCAGTACTTC
CDR3aa: CASSYSRWRSSYEQYF

d_gene: TRBD1
v_gene: TRBV14
j_gene: TRBJ1-2
abundance: -
CDR3nt: TGTGCCAGCAGCCAATCCTTAACAGGGGACTACACCTTC
CDR3aa: CASSQSLTGDYTF

d_gene: -
v_gene: TRBV7-9
j_gene: TRBJ1-2
abundance: -
CDR3nt: TGTGCCAGCAGCTTAGGGGACAAGGTTTCGCCCTCTATTGGCTACACCTTC
CDR3aa: CASSLGDKVSPSIGYTF

d_gene: -
v_gene: TRBV15
j_gene: TRBJ1-4
abundance: -
CDR3nt: TGTGCCACCAGTAAGAGATCCCCTCAGGGGAGTAATGAAAAACTGTTTTTT
CDR3aa: CATSKRSPQGSNEKLFF

d_gene: -
v_gene: TRBV5-8
j_gene: TRBJ1-2
abundance: once
CDR3nt: TGTGCCAGCAGCTCCCGACTGCGAGTCGATGGCTACACCTTC
CDR3aa: CASSSRLRVDGYTF

d_gene: TRBD1
v_gene: TRBV11-2
j_gene: TRBJ2-7
abundance: -
CDR3nt: TGTGCCAGCAACAGGGGACAGGGTCTGTCCTACGAGCAGTACTTC
CDR3aa: CASNRGQGLSYEQYF

d_gene: TRBD1
v_gene: TRBV5-1
j_gene: TRBJ1-2
abundance: -
CDR3nt: TGCGCCAGCAGCTTGTTAGGGACAGCGGATGGCTACACCTTC
CDR3aa: CASSLLGTADGYTF

d_gene: -
v_gene: TRBV6-5
j_gene: TRBJ1-4
abundance: -
CDR3nt: TGTGCCAGCAGCCCGAAGACAGGAAGAGGGGAAAAACTGTTTTTT
CDR3aa: CASSPKTGRGEKLFF

d_gene: TRBD1
v_gene: TRBV19
j_gene: TRBJ1-2
abundance: -
CDR3nt: TGTGCCAGTAGTGGGGGACAGGGCTACTATGGCTACACCTTC
CDR3aa: CASSGGQGYYGYTF

d_gene: TRBD2
v_gene: TRBV10-1
j_gene: TRBJ2-3
abundance: -
CDR3nt: TGCGCCAGCAGTGAGTCGGCCAGCGGGGGCACAGATACGCAGTATTTT
CDR3aa: CASSESASGGTDTQYF

d_gene: TRBD1
v_gene: TRBV5-1
j_gene: TRBJ2-2
abundance: -
CDR3nt: TGCGCCAGCAGCTTGGGACAGGGGGCAAACGGGGAGCTGTTTTTT
CDR3aa: CASSLGQGANGELFF

d_gene: -
v_gene: TRBV6-5
j_gene: TRBJ1-5
abundance: -
CDR3nt: TGTGCCAGCGGCAAAACGAATAGCAATCAGCCCCAGCATTTT
CDR3aa: CASGKTNSNQPQHF